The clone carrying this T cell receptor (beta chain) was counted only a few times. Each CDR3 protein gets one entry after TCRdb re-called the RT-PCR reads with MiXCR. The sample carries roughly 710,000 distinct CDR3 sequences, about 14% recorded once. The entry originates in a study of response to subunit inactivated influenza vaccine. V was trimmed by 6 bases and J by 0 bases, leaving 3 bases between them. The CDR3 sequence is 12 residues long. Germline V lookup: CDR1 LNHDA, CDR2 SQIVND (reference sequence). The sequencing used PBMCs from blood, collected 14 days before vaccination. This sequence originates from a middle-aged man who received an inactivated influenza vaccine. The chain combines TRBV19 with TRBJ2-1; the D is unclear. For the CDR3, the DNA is TGTGCCAGTAGATCCTCCTACAATGAGCAGTTCTTC. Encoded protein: CASRSSYNEQFF.